This TCR beta chain came from a study of response to subunit inactivated influenza vaccine. MiXCR, run by TCRdb on the RT-PCR reads, gives a single entry per CDR3 protein. The profile covers 150,000 to 200,000 distinct CDR3 sequences, with approximately 10% appearing a single time and roughly 12% taken by the ten largest. In its sample, this clonotype was seen many times. The TCR sequence derives from a middle-aged man who received an inactivated influenza vaccine. Specimen: non-naive T cells sorted from PBMCs, collected 40 to 50 days after vaccination.

The CDR3: CASSTQQGIYEQYF. As DNA, the CDR3 is TGTGCCAGCAGCACCCAACAGGGTATCTACGAGCAGTACTTC. The chain links TRBV6-1 to TRBJ2-7, with TRBD1 as a possible D gene (6 bases). This CDR3 region has 14 residues. The germline V and J ends were trimmed by 6 bases and 3 bases, with 15 bases remaining between them. Per germline, CDR1 MNHNS and CDR2 SASEGT.